The clone carrying this TCR beta chain was found a few times. The antigen remains undetermined. One end of the junction fails to match germline, which may point to a read error. The sample originates from a study of T cell repertoires in cytomegalovirus infection. Study as a whole: CMV infection plus the matching HLA type was flagged by public TCR beta signatures.

Germline V lookup: CDR1 SEHNR, CDR2 FQNEAQ (reference sequence). The CDR3 length is 16 residues. Each CDR3 protein is one row after TCRdb ran MiXCR on the reads. The data show under 200,000 distinct CDR3 sequences, over 15% seen once. Study-wide findings and caveats: Dominant in the ex vivo response were TCR beta clonotypes restricted by HLA-C and specific for CMV.

The receptor comes from a human donor in good health (CMV status not recorded). Some clones in this sample may be carry-over from other donors' samples. This chain connects TRBV7-9 to TRBJ2-1; 7 bases map to TRBD1. Sequencing used CD8+ T cells from PBMCs. The CDR3 is CASSPSGRQGYYEQFF. For the CDR3, the DNA is TGTGCCAGCAGCCCCTCGGGAAGACAGGGCTACTATGAGCAGTTCTTC.